This TCR beta chain stems from a study of blood T cell repertoires in COVID-19. Turning to the study itself: Samples representing acute and convalescent COVID-19 were sourced from the United States, Italy and Spain. Nucleic acid was either cDNA or gDNA, and it came from T cells, B-cell-depleted T cells, or PBMCs.

The germline V gene has CDR1 MRHNA and CDR2 SNTAGT. V dropped 4 bases and J dropped 7 bases, with 11 bases sitting between them. The CDR3 sequence is 13 residues long. Study processing details: Amplifying reference gene primers gave estimates of nucleated cell counts. The assay was immunoSEQ multiplex PCR, and TCRdb's table has in-frame clones only and misses some. V and J calls and clone size are those listed in that table; D and trimming were worked out from the DNA. This sample has about 230,000 clones, with about 85% found just once. The sequencing input was peripheral blood. The rearrangement joins TRBV6-4 to TRBJ1-5; possibly TRBD1 for D (6 bases). The receptor's source is a man between 35 and 55 years old with acute or convalescent COVID-19. CDR3 protein: CASSAEGDQPQHF. CDR3 coding DNA: TGTGCCAGCAGTGCAGAGGGGGACCAGCCCCAGCATTTT.